These 20 T cell receptor beta chains came from one sample sequenced in a study of T cell responses to AZD1222 COVID-19 vaccine. Assay used: immunoSEQ multiplex PCR; TCRdb lists only in-frame clones, some missing. In the table there are some 130,000 clones, just over 85% of which are singletons. The sequences come from peripheral blood, collected on day 0 of AZD1222 vaccination. The receptors shown here come from an adult in good health.

Here the CDR3 DNA reads TGTGCCAGTAGTAGTACGGGACTAGCGGGGGGTGAGCAGTTCTTC. Protein: CASSSTGLAGGEQFF. This rearrangement joins TRBV19 to TRBJ2-1, with 15 nucleotides matching TRBD2. Germline values: CDR1 LNHDA, CDR2 SQIVND (reference sequence). J was trimmed by 9 bases and V by 4 bases; bases with no gene match: 4. The CDR3 extends over 15 amino acids.

This clone was recorded once. The chain combines TRBV5-1 with TRBJ1-2; no clear D. The germline V gene has CDR1 SGHRS and CDR2 YFSETQ. Trimming removed 5 bases at V and 4 bases at J, with 9 bases between. This CDR3 comprises 12 residues. DNA for the CDR3: TGCGCCAGCAGTTATGATACCTATGGCTACACCTTC. Protein product: CASSYDTYGYTF.

The rearrangement joins TRBV14 to TRBJ1-1; maybe TRBD1 (6 bases). Germline V gene lookup returns CDR1 SGHDN and CDR2 FVKESK. V was cut by 4 bases and J by 4 bases, with 13 bases left in between. The CDR3 is 14 amino acids. The CDR3 DNA sequence: TGTGCCAGCAGCCCAGCCAGGGGAAGCACTGAAGCTTTCTTT. It is translated as CASSPARGSTEAFF.

This chain joins TRBV29-1 and TRBJ2-7; possibly TRBD1 for D (5 bases). The CDR3 extends over 13 amino acids. The germline gives CDR1 SQVTM, CDR2 ANQGSEA. Deletions cut 2 bases from V and 0 bases from J, with 8 bases between. In DNA form, the CDR3 reads TGCAGCGTTGAAAGGGGCGGCTCCTACGAGCAGTACTTC. Residues: CSVERGGSYEQYF.

This clone was seen only a few times. The V gene is TRBV10-1, the J gene TRBJ1-1; no clear D gene. The ends were cut back, 4 bases at V and 4 bases at J, with 13 bases in the middle. The CDR3 consists of 14 residues. Per germline, CDR1 WNHNN and CDR2 SYGVQD (reference sequence). The CDR3 loop is CASSGAGEGTEAFF. CDR3 coding DNA: TGCGCCAGCAGTGGAGCCGGGGAGGGCACTGAAGCTTTCTTT.

The genes are TRBV7-9 and TRBJ1-5, with 7 bases fitting TRBD1. J lost 4 bases, V lost 5 bases, and 14 bases had no gene match. The CDR3 has 17 residues. Germline V CDR1 and CDR2: SEHNR, FQNEAQ (reference sequence). The CDR3 bases are TGTGCCAGCAGCGGTGGGACAGCTTCCTTACCAAATCAGCCCCAGCATTTT. Translation: CASSGGTASLPNQPQHF.

This chain joins TRBV4-1 and TRBJ1-5; no clear D gene. Germline-derived CDR1 and CDR2 are MGHRA and YSYEKL. This CDR3 spans 15 amino acids. V was shortened by 0 bases and J by 0 bases, with 6 bases between the two germline ends. For the CDR3, the DNA is TGCGCCAGCAGCCAAGATCGGAATAGCAATCAGCCCCAGCATTTT. Its translation: CASSQDRNSNQPQHF.

The chain recombines TRBV28 with TRBJ2-7; 11 nucleotides align to TRBD2. The germline V gene has CDR1 MDHEN and CDR2 SYDVKM. The CDR3 spans 12 residues. V lost 6 bases, J lost 7 bases, and 2 bases stayed unmatched. This chain's CDR3 is CASRLAGGEQYF. CDR3 coding DNA: TGTGCCAGCAGATTAGCGGGGGGGGAGCAGTACTTC.

Concerning this clone: Relative to the germline gene, one junction end is altered; a read error may explain this. The V call is TRBV7-8, the J call TRBJ1-1, with D hard to call. The germline V gene has CDR1 SGHVS and CDR2 FQNEAQ. The CDR3 has 14 amino acids. The CDR3 bases are TGTGCCAGCACCTTGCGGGCGCAGAACCCTGAAGCTTTCTTT. Translation gives CASTLRAQNPEAFF.

This rearrangement joins TRBV7-2 to TRBJ1-1, with unresolved D. V dropped 2 bases and J dropped 3 bases, with 10 bases sitting between them. The CDR3 extends over 14 amino acids. Germline CDR1 is SGHTA and CDR2 is FQGNSA. The CDR3 is CASSLISGHTEAFF. The DNA for the CDR3 is TGTGCCAGCAGCTTAATTTCCGGACACACTGAAGCTTTCTTT.

The chain couples TRBV5-1 to TRBJ1-4; 7 positions match TRBD1. The V gene's germline CDR1 is SGHRS and CDR2 YFSETQ. The CDR3 totals 15 residues. The ends lost 2 bases at V and 4 bases at J; junction bases unmatched: 5. CDR3 loop: CASSFQQGFNEKLFF. Written as DNA, the CDR3 is TGCGCCAGCAGCTTTCAACAGGGGTTTAATGAAAAACTGTTTTTT.

This chain connects TRBV27 to TRBJ1-2, with D hard to call. From germline, CDR1 is MNHEY and CDR2 SMNVEV (reference sequence). V was shortened by 5 bases and J by 8 bases, with 21 bases between the two germline ends. The CDR3 runs 15 residues. CDR3 DNA sequence: TGTGCCAGCAGTCGCAATAGGGAGGCAAATCAGGGCTACACCTTC. Amino acids: CASSRNREANQGYTF.

The chain is built from TRBV10-3 and TRBJ2-7; D possibly corresponds to TRBD1 (5 bases). The CDR3 has 14 amino acids. Germline assignment: CDR1 ENHRY and CDR2 SYGVKD. V lost 4 bases and J 2 bases, leaving 12 bases between the germline ends. In DNA, the CDR3 is TGTGCCATCAGTGGTGGTGCAGGGACCTACGAGCAGTACTTC. Amino acids: CAISGGAGTYEQYF.

The chain recombines TRBV28 with TRBJ1-5; 7 nucleotides line up with TRBD1. The V and J ends lost 8 bases and 0 bases, in that order; junction bases with no gene match: 4. This CDR3 comprises 14 residues. The V gene's germline CDR1 is MDHEN and CDR2 SYDVKM. As DNA, the CDR3 is TGTGCCAGCCGGGACAGTTATAGCAATCAGCCCCAGCATTTT. Residues: CASRDSYSNQPQHF.

The V gene is TRBV9, the J gene TRBJ2-2; possibly TRBD2 for D (5 bases). The CDR3 sequence is 14 residues long. V shed 4 bases and J shed 0 bases, with 7 bases lying between them. CDR1 and CDR2 (germline): SGDLS, YYNGEE. The CDR3 reads CASSPGTNTGELFF. The CDR3, as DNA: TGTGCCAGCAGCCCCGGGACGAACACCGGGGAGCTGTTTTTT.

This chain connects TRBV7-9 to TRBJ1-3; D is unclear. Germline assignment: CDR1 SEHNR and CDR2 FQNEAQ (reference sequence). V lost 3 bases and J 4 bases, leaving 13 bases between the germline ends. The CDR3 is made up of 15 amino acids. CDR3 in amino acids: CASSFHAGGGNTIYF. CDR3 DNA: TGTGCCAGCAGCTTTCACGCAGGCGGGGGAAACACCATATATTTT.

This chain links TRBV7-9 with TRBJ1-2; possible D gene TRBD1, 6 bases. The CDR3 spans 15 residues. CDR1 and CDR2 from the germline V gene are SEHNR and FQNEAQ (reference sequence). V was clipped by 0 bases and J by 2 bases, with 10 bases between them. The CDR3 reads CASSLAGTLNYGYTF. CDR3 sequence (DNA): TGTGCCAGCAGCTTAGCCGGGACACTGAACTATGGCTACACCTTC.

V usage is TRBV6-2 or TRBV6-3 and J usage is TRBJ2-1; D gene uncertain. The CDR3 spans 14 residues. From germline, CDR1 is MNHEY and CDR2 SVGEGT. Between the trimmed V and J ends, which lost 2 bases and 0 bases, there was a span of 5 bases. CDR3 in amino acids: CASSYRNSYNEQFF. CDR3 sequence (DNA): TGTGCCAGCAGTTACAGGAACTCCTACAATGAGCAGTTCTTC.

The chain is built from TRBV5-5 and TRBJ1-3; D call uncertain. The V gene lost 6 bases and the J gene lost 0 bases, with 13 bases spanning the gap. Germline V CDR1 and CDR2: SGHKS, YYEKEE (reference sequence). The length of the CDR3 is 15 residues. The CDR3 protein is CASTPWVNSGNTIYF. The CDR3 region has the DNA TGTGCCAGCACCCCTTGGGTAAACTCTGGAAACACCATATATTTT.

The chain links TRBV19 to TRBJ2-2; perhaps TRBD1 as D (5 bases). CDR3 length: 13 residues. Trimming took 5 bases from V and 5 from J, leaving 9 bases between them. Germline CDR1 reads LNHDA; CDR2 reads SQIVND (reference sequence). The CDR3 nucleotides are TGTGCCAGTAGTCAGGGCTGGACCGGGGAGCTGTTTTTT. Protein: CASSQGWTGELFF.